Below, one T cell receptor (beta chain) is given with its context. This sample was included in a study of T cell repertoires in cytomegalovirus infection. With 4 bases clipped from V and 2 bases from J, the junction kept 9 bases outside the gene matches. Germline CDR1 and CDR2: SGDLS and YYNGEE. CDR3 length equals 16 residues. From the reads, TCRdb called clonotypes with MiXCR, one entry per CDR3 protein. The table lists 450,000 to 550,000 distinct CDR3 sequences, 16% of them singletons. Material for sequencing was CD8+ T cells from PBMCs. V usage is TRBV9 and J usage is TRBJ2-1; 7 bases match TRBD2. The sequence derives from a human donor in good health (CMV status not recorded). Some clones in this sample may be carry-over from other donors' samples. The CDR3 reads CASSTFQRDAYNEQFF. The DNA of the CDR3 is TGTGCCAGCAGCACCTTTCAGCGGGACGCCTACAATGAGCAGTTCTTC. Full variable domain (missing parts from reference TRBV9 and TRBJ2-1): DSGVTQTPKHLITATGQRVTLRCSPRSGDLSVYWYQQSLDQGLQFLIQYYNGEERAKGNILERFSAQQFPDLHSELNLSSLELGDSALYFCASSTFQRDAYNEQFFGPGTRLTVL.